The T cell receptor (beta chain) described here comes from a study of blood T cell repertoires in COVID-19. Authors' processing steps: Estimated nucleated cell counts came from reference gene primer amplification. Using immunoSEQ multiplex PCR, the repertoire was profiled, and TCRdb retains in-frame clones only, with some absent. V and J calls plus clone size are reproduced from that table; the DNA served to infer D and trimming. This sample has a few hundred thousand clones, with roughly 90% found just once. The CDR3 covers 15 residues. V gave up 1 base and J gave up 6 bases; unmatched junction bases: 8.

This sequence joins TRBV23-1 and TRBJ1-2, with 7 bases fitting TRBD1. TRBV23-1 is annotated as an ORF whose role is uncertain. Sequences were obtained from PBMCs or T cells enriched from blood (not recorded which). The receptor comes from a woman aged 25 to 39 who had recovered from COVID-19. CDR3 coding DNA: TGCGCCAGCAGTCAATGGAACAGGGGATGTGATGGCTACACCTTC. Its protein is CASSQWNRGCDGYTF.